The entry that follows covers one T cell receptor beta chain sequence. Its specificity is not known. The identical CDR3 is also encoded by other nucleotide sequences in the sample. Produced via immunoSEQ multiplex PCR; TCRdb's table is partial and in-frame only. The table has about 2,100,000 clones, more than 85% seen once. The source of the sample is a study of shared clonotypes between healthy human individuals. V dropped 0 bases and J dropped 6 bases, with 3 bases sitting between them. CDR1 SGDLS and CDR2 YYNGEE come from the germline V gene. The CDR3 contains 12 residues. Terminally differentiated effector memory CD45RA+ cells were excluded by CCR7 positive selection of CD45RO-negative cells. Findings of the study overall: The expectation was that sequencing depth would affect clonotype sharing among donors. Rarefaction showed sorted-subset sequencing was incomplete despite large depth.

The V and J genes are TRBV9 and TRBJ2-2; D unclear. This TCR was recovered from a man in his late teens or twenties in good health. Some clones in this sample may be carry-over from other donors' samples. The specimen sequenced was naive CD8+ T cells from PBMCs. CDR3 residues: CASSVGPGELFF. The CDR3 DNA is TGTGCCAGCAGCGTAGGGCCCGGGGAGCTGTTTTTT.